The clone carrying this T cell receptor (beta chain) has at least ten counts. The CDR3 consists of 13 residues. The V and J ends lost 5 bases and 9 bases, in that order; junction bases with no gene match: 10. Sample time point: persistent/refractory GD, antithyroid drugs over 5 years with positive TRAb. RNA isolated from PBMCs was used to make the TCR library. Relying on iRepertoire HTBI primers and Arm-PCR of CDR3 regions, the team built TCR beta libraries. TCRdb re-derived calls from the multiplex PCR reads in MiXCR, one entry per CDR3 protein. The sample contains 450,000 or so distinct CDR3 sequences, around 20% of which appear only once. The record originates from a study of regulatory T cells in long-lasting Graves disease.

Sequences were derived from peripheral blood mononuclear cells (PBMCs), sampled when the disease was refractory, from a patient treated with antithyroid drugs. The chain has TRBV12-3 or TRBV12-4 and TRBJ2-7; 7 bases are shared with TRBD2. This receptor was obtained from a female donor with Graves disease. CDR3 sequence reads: CASSTSGGRRQYF. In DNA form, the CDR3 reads TGTGCCAGCAGTACCTCGGGGGGAAGGAGGCAGTACTTC.